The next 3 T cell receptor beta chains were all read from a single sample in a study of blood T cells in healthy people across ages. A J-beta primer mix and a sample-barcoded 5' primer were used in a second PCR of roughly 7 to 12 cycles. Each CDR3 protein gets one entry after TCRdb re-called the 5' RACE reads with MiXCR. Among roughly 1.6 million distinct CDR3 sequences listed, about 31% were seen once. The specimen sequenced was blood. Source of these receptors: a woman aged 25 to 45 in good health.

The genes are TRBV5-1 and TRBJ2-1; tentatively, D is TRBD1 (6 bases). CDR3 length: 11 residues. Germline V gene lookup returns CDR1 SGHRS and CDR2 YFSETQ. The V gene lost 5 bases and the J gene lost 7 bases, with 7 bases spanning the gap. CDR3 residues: CASRDRNEQFF. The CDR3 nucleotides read TGCGCCAGCAGAGACAGGAATGAGCAGTTCTTC.

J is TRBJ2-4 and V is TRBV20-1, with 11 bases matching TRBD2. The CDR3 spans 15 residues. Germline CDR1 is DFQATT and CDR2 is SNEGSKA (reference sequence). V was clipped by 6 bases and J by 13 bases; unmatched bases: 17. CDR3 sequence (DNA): TGCAGTGCGGAACGGACTAGCGGGTTGGGGAGGGGGCAGTACTTC. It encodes CSAERTSGLGRGQYF.

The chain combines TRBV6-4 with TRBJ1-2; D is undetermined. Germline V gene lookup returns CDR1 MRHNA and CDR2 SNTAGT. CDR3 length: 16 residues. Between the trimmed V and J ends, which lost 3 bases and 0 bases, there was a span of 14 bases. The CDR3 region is CASSEVVGPSNYGYTF. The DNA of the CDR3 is TGTGCCAGCAGTGAGGTGGTAGGGCCGTCTAACTATGGCTACACCTTC.